Listed here is a single TCR beta chain. The CDR3 is 12 amino acids. From germline, CDR1 is SQVTM and CDR2 ANQGSEA. J was trimmed by 6 bases and V by 7 bases; bases with no gene match: 6. The data stem from a study of response to subunit inactivated influenza vaccine. In TCRdb, the RT-PCR reads were re-called with MiXCR into one record per CDR3 protein. The table shows about 540,000 distinct CDR3 sequences, with less than 25% occurring only once. These data were also filed under a second study, of T cells expressing NK-cell markers. This second study notes: What made the TCR beta cDNA was 5'RACE template switching with UMIs. Roughly 1.0-7.0% of CD8+ T cells in more than five donors belonged to dominant NKG2C+ clonotypes.

This clonotype originated in a man aged 45-65 years who received an inactivated influenza vaccine. The chain links TRBV29-1 to TRBJ1-5; TRBD1 matches at 7 bases. Sequencing was performed on CD4+ T cells sorted from PBMCs, taken roughly 12 days after vaccination. Here the CDR3 DNA reads TGCAGCGACAGACAGGGCCCTCAGCCCCAGCATTTT. Translating it yields CSDRQGPQPQHF.